The rows below give T cell receptor beta chains drawn from one sample of a study of tumor-infiltrating lymphocytes in localized non-small cell lung cancer. The protocol was immunoSEQ multiplex PCR, while the TCRdb copy is restricted to in-frame clones and leaves out a portion. The sample lists 13,000 or so clones; more than 75% were seen once. The sequenced sample was lung tumor tissue. All receptors derive from a human donor with non-small cell lung cancer. CDR3s include the opening cysteine and the closing phenylalanine or tryptophan. A D gene is named only where the DNA matches it firmly. Only some rows state a clone size, as once, few, many or a class for expanded clones.

cdr3_nt | cdr3_aa | j_call | clone_size | v_call | d_call
TGCAGCGTTGAGAGAGGGTGGTCAGGCACTGAAGCTTTCTTT | CSVERGWSGTEAFF | TRBJ1-1 | NA | TRBV29-1 | NA
TGTGCCACCAGCCGGGGACAGGGGAAGGGAAACTATGGCTACACCTTC | CATSRGQGKGNYGYTF | TRBJ1-2 | NA | TRBV15 | TRBD1
TGTGCCAGCAGCCGACTAGCGGGAGAAGAGACCCAGTACTTC | CASSRLAGEETQYF | TRBJ2-5 | once | TRBV6-4 | TRBD2
TGCGCCAGCAGTGAGCCGGGGAGTGGGACAGATACGCAGTATTTT | CASSEPGSGTDTQYF | TRBJ2-3 | NA | TRBV10-2 | NA
TGTGCCAGCAGTGTAGGCAGGGGAGTCAATCAGCCCCAGCATTTT | CASSVGRGVNQPQHF | TRBJ1-5 | few | TRBV2 | NA
TGCGCCAGCCGACATAACACTGAAGCTTTCTTT | CASRHNTEAFF | TRBJ1-1 | few | TRBV10-2 | NA
TGCGCCAGCAGCCCCGGGGGTACCAATGAGCAGTTCTTC | CASSPGGTNEQFF | TRBJ2-1 | NA | TRBV5-1 | NA
TGTGCCATCAGTGATAGTAGAAGTAACTATGGCTACACCTTC | CAISDSRSNYGYTF | TRBJ1-2 | NA | TRBV10-3 | NA
TGTGCCAGCTCCCCACCGAATGGCAACACCTACGAGCAGTACTTC | CASSPPNGNTYEQYF | TRBJ2-7 | NA | TRBV18 | NA
TGTGCCAGCAGCCATACAGTAAGCATCGGGGAGCTGTTTTTT | CASSHTVSIGELFF | TRBJ2-2 | few | TRBV7-9 | NA
TGCGCCAGCAGCCAAGCATACAATAAATATAGCAATCAGCCCCAGCATTTT | CASSQAYNKYSNQPQHF | TRBJ1-5 | medium-sized | TRBV4-1 | NA
TGTGCCAGCAGTTACACCCCCCGGGCCTCCATTCTGTACTTC | CASSYTPRASILYF | TRBJ2-7 | NA | TRBV6-5 | NA
TGCGCCAGCAGCCAACCCGGGACAGCGAACTATGGCTACACCTTC | CASSQPGTANYGYTF | TRBJ1-2 | NA | TRBV4-1 | TRBD1
TGTGCCATCAAGGGGCAGACCTACGAGCAGTACTTC | CAIKGQTYEQYF | TRBJ2-7 | once | TRBV10-3 | NA
TGCGCCAGCAGCTTGGAACTAGCGGGAGAGACCCAGTACTTC | CASSLELAGETQYF | TRBJ2-5 | NA | TRBV5-1 | TRBD2
TGTGCCAGCAGTCCCACTTGGGCGGGAAGCGGGGAGACCCAGTACTTC | CASSPTWAGSGETQYF | TRBJ2-5 | NA | TRBV28 | NA
TGTGCCACGATTATCCCCTCGACAGCCAGCAACGAGCAGTACTTC | CATIIPSTASNEQYF | TRBJ2-7 | NA | TRBV30 | NA
TGTGCCAGCAGGACAGGGAATGGTTATGGCTACACCTTC | CASRTGNGYGYTF | TRBJ1-2 | NA | TRBV28 | TRBD1
TGTGCCAGCAGTTTTCAGGGGGACACTGAAGCTTTCTTT | CASSFQGDTEAFF | TRBJ1-1 | few | TRBV27 | TRBD1
TGTGCCAGCTCAATGGGGGTGAATTATGGCTACACCTTC | CASSMGVNYGYTF | TRBJ1-2 | NA | TRBV14 | NA
TGTGCCAGCAGCTTGGGAGGCTCCGGGGTTCTCTATGGCTACACCTTC | CASSLGGSGVLYGYTF | TRBJ1-2 | NA | TRBV5-4 | NA
TGTGCCAGCAGCTGGGGGGGAGCTTCCTACGAGCAGTACTTC | CASSWGGASYEQYF | TRBJ2-7 | NA | TRBV11-1 | TRBD2
TGCAGTGGAGGGAGAACCACTGGCTACACCTTC | CSGGRTTGYTF | TRBJ1-2 | NA | TRBV20-1 | NA
TGCGCCAGCAGCTTGTCGCTGGGGGACACCGGGGAGCTGTTTTTT | CASSLSLGDTGELFF | TRBJ2-2 | NA | TRBV5-1 | NA
TGCGCCAGCAGCTCTGACATTTTTCAAGAGACCCAGTACTTC | CASSSDIFQETQYF | TRBJ2-5 | NA | TRBV5-1 | NA
TGTGCCAGCCGTCCGGCTAAAATCGGGAATGAGCAGTTCTTC | CASRPAKIGNEQFF | TRBJ2-1 | NA | TRBV6-5 | NA
TGTGCCAGCCGGGTGGCGGGAGGGCTGGGTGAGCAGTTCTTC | CASRVAGGLGEQFF | TRBJ2-1 | NA | TRBV6-6 | TRBD2
TGTGCCAGCAGCCAAAGCCTAGCGGATTACTACGAGCAGTACTTC | CASSQSLADYYEQYF | TRBJ2-7 | NA | TRBV14 | TRBD2
TGTGCCAGCAGTGAAGTGGCAGGGCGGCGCACAGATACGCAGTATTTT | CASSEVAGRRTDTQYF | TRBJ2-3 | NA | TRBV25-1 | NA
TGCGCCAGCAGCTTAGGAGGGGGTGAGACCCAGTACTTC | CASSLGGGETQYF | TRBJ2-5 | NA | TRBV5-1 | NA
TGTGCTAGCAGCTCCTATAACCTCGGACCGGCCACTCAAGAGACCCAGTACTTC | CASSSYNLGPATQETQYF | TRBJ2-5 | NA | TRBV7-7 | NA
TGTGCCAGCAGTGAATTGGGCCAGGGGGCCGTCACTGAAGCTTTCTTT | CASSELGQGAVTEAFF | TRBJ1-1 | NA | TRBV25-1 | TRBD1
TGTGCCAGCAGTTTTAAACAGGGGGCGCGGGCTTTCTTT | CASSFKQGARAFF | TRBJ1-1 | NA | TRBV14 | TRBD1
TGCGCCAGCAGCTTGGTCACGACAGGACTTCCAATAGGGCAAGAGACCCAGTACTTC | CASSLVTTGLPIGQETQYF | TRBJ2-5 | few | TRBV5-1 | NA
TGTGCCACCAGAGGTGTCGGGGAGCTGTTTTTT | CATRGVGELFF | TRBJ2-2 | once | TRBV19 | NA
TGTGCCTGGAGTCAGGGAGAAAACATTCAGTACTTC | CAWSQGENIQYF | TRBJ2-4 | NA | TRBV30 | NA
TGCAGCGTTGCAAGCGACTCCAGCACAGATACGCAGTATTTT | CSVASDSSTDTQYF | TRBJ2-3 | NA | TRBV29-1 | NA
TGTGCCTGGAGTGTTAACACCGGGGAGCTGTTTTTT | CAWSVNTGELFF | TRBJ2-2 | NA | TRBV30 | NA
TGTGCCAGCAGTGTACAAGCGAAGCAAGAGACCCAGTACTTC | CASSVQAKQETQYF | TRBJ2-5 | NA | TRBV2 | NA
TGTGCCAGCAGTGAAGTCCCCCTCAGCGCTATTAATGAAAAACTGTTTTTT | CASSEVPLSAINEKLFF | TRBJ1-4 | NA | TRBV2 | NA
TGTGCCAGCAGCTTCGGAAGGAGAGAGACCCAGTACTTC | CASSFGRRETQYF | TRBJ2-5 | NA | TRBV5-5 | NA
TGTGCCAGCAGTTCCCTGACAGGGCACCGCACAGATACGCAGTATTTT | CASSSLTGHRTDTQYF | TRBJ2-3 | NA | TRBV27 | TRBD1
TGCGCCAGCAGCTGGGAGCGGGAGTGGACCTACAATGAGCAGTTCTTC | CASSWEREWTYNEQFF | TRBJ2-1 | NA | TRBV5-1 | TRBD2
TGTGCCAGCAGACGAGATGTTAGCGGGAGGTTTGGCAATGAGCAGTTCTTC | CASRRDVSGRFGNEQFF | TRBJ2-1 | NA | TRBV7-2 | TRBD2
TGTGCCAGTAGTATCGGAATAGGGCCTAGCCGGCAGTTCTTC | CASSIGIGPSRQFF | TRBJ2-1 | few | TRBV19 | NA
TGTGCTAGCAGCTTAGTCCTAGAGATGGGGGAGCAGTTCTTC | CASSLVLEMGEQFF | TRBJ2-1 | NA | TRBV7-7 | NA
TGCAGCGTTGACAAAAACTATGGCTACACCTTC | CSVDKNYGYTF | TRBJ1-2 | few | TRBV29-1 | NA
TGTGCCAGCAGTGCGCAGCCGAACACTGAAGCTTTCTTT | CASSAQPNTEAFF | TRBJ1-1 | medium-sized | TRBV6-1 | NA
TGCGCCAGCAGCGACCGGGACAGGGGGTCGGAGACCCAGTACTTC | CASSDRDRGSETQYF | TRBJ2-5 | NA | TRBV5-1 | TRBD1
TGTGCCAGCACCCCGGGTGGGGACAGGGGGATCTACGAGCAGTACTTC | CASTPGGDRGIYEQYF | TRBJ2-7 | NA | TRBV28 | TRBD1
TGCGCCAGCAGCTTGGCTGGAGGGACAGGGAATGAGCAGTTCTTC | CASSLAGGTGNEQFF | TRBJ2-1 | NA | TRBV5-1 | TRBD1
TGCGCCAGCAGCTTCCAGGGACTAGTAGGCACAGATACGCAGTATTTT | CASSFQGLVGTDTQYF | TRBJ2-3 | NA | TRBV5-1 | TRBD2
TGCAGCGTTGAAATTGGAGTTCAAGAGACCCAGTACTTC | CSVEIGVQETQYF | TRBJ2-5 | NA | TRBV29-1 | NA
TGTGCCAGCAGCTTAGAGCGGGCGGGGAACACTGAAGCTTTCTTT | CASSLERAGNTEAFF | TRBJ1-1 | once | TRBV7-8 | NA
TGTGCCAGCAGTGACCATGGGGGGGAAGACTATGGCTACACCTTC | CASSDHGGEDYGYTF | TRBJ1-2 | NA | TRBV9 | NA
TGTGCTAGTGCCCTATCGGCCTACAATGAGCAGTTCTTC | CASALSAYNEQFF | TRBJ2-1 | NA | TRBV12-5 | NA
TGTGCCAGTTCTCCGGGACTAGCGGGAGGATGGGTAGATACGCAGTATTTT | CASSPGLAGGWVDTQYF | TRBJ2-3 | NA | TRBV19 | TRBD2
TGTGCCAGCAGCTTAGAATGGTCTGAAGCTTTCTTT | CASSLEWSEAFF | TRBJ1-1 | NA | TRBV7-8 | NA
TGCGCCAGCAGCCCCCCCCGGACGGTCTACAATGAGCAGTTCTTC | CASSPPRTVYNEQFF | TRBJ2-1 | NA | TRBV5-1 | NA
TGTGCCAGTAGTCCGGAGGGGAGGCTCGAAGCTTTCTTT | CASSPEGRLEAFF | TRBJ1-1 | once | TRBV19 | NA